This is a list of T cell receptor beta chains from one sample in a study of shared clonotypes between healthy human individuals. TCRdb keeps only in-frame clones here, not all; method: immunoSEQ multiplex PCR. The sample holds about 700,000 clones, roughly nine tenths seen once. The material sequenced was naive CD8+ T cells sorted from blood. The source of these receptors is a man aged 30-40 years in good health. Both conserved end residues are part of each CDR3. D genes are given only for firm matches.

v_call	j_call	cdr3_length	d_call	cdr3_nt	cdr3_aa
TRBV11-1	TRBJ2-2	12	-	TGTGCCAGCAGCTTAGGAAGGGGGGAGCTGTTTTTT	CASSLGRGELFF
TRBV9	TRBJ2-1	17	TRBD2	TGTGCCAGCAGCGTAGAAGGAGCGGGAGCGGGTTACAATGAGCAGTTCTTC	CASSVEGAGAGYNEQFF
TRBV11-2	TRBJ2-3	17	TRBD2	TGTGCCAGCAGCTTAGCGGGGAAACAGCGGGATTCAGATACGCAGTATTTT	CASSLAGKQRDSDTQYF
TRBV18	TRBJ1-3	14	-	TGTGCCAGCTCAATCGACAGCGCTGGAAACACCATATATTTT	CASSIDSAGNTIYF
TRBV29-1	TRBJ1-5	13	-	TGCAGCGTTGAAGCGGGGGGCGGACAGCCCCAGCATTTT	CSVEAGGGQPQHF
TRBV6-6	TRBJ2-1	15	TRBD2	TGTGCCAGCATAAAGTTGGCGGGGGGGTCCCATGAGCAGTTCTTC	CASIKLAGGSHEQFF
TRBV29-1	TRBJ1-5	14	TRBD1	TGCAGCGTTGTAACAGGGGCAAGCGGCCAGCCCCAGCATTTT	CSVVTGASGQPQHF
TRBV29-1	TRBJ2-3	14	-	TGCAGCGTTGTGTATCGGGGTCAGGGAGATACGCAGTATTTT	CSVVYRGQGDTQYF
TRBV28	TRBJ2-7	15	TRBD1	TGTGCCAGCAGTCAGGGGGAAGGGAGCTCCTACGAGCAGTACTTC	CASSQGEGSSYEQYF
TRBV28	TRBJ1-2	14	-	TGTGCCAGCAGTGTAGTGGACACCTCCTATGGCTACACCTTC	CASSVVDTSYGYTF
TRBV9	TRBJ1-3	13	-	TGTGCCAGCAGCCGGGTATCAGGAAACACCATATATTTT	CASSRVSGNTIYF